What follows describes a single T cell receptor (beta chain). The CDR3 has 13 residues. V shed 3 bases and J shed 9 bases, with 9 bases lying between them. In the original processing: Estimates of nucleated cell counts were drawn from the amplification of reference gene primers. Sequenced by immunoSEQ multiplex PCR; TCRdb stores in-frame clones only, minus some. V and J calls and clone size are as listed in that table; D and trimming were resolved from the DNA. The sample holds about 65,000 clones; about 94% are singletons and the top ten take less than 3.5%. The data derive from a study of blood T cell repertoires in COVID-19. The overall study: Spain, Italy and the United States supplied samples that represented acute and convalescent COVID-19. The analysed material was cDNA or gDNA that came from T cells, B-cell-depleted T cells, or PBMCs.

V and J are TRBV12-3 or TRBV12-4 and TRBJ2-6; no firm D call. The clonotype was recovered from a man between 65 and 85 years old with active COVID-19. The sequencing input was peripheral blood. CDR3 in amino acids: CASSFSGYNVLTF. The CDR3 coding sequence is TGTGCCAGCAGTTTTTCAGGTTACAACGTCCTGACTTTC.